This T cell receptor (beta chain) was identified during a study of regulatory T cells in long-lasting Graves disease. Background on the study: Those Graves' patients who were newly diagnosed had been on antithyroid drugs under 3 months.

Time point indicated: newly diagnosed GD, antithyroid drugs for less than 3 months. RNA isolated from PBMCs was used to make the TCR library. With EDTA tubes as the receptacles, 7.5 to 9.5 milliliters of peripheral blood were drawn. Germline loops: CDR1 SGHDT, CDR2 YYEEEE. V was clipped by 3 bases and J by 1 base, with 13 bases between them. This CDR3 is 15 amino acids long. Through Arm-PCR of CDR3 regions and iRepertoire HTBI primers, TCR beta libraries were built. TCRdb analysed the multiplex PCR reads with MiXCR anew, one entry per CDR3 protein. The profile shows some 400,000 distinct CDR3 sequences, about 16% of them singletons. This clonotype was seen a few times. These data were also reused for a study on T cells in Graves' hyperthyroidism and ophthalmopathy. This second study says: Exclusion followed for patients with uncontrolled infection, other autoimmune disease, pregnancy or lactation.

The sequence derives from a woman in her twenties or thirties with Graves disease. The chain uses TRBV5-6 and TRBJ2-5, with D hard to call. The input for sequencing was peripheral blood mononuclear cells (PBMCs), taken at new diagnosis, from a patient treated with antithyroid drugs. The DNA of the CDR3 is TGTGCCAGCAGCTCCGCAGGTGGGATCCAAGAGACCCAGTACTTC. Protein: CASSSAGGIQETQYF.